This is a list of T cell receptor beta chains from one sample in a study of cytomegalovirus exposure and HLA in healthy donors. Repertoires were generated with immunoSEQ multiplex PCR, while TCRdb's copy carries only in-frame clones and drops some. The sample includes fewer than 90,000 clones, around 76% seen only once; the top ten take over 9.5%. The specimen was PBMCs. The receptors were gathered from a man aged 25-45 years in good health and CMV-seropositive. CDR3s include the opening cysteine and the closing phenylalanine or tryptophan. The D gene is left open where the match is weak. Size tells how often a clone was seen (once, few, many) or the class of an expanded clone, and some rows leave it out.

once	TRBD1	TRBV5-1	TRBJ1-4	CASSSGTGLEKLFF	TGCGCCAGCAGCTCCGGGACAGGGCTCGAAAAACTGTTTTTT
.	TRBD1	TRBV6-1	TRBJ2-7	CASSASGTGTYEQYF	TGTGCCAGCAGTGCCTCCGGGACAGGGACCTACGAGCAGTACTTC
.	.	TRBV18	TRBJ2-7	CASSPRGGEQYF	TGTGCCAGCTCACCCCGCGGAGGCGAGCAGTACTTC
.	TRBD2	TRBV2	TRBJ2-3	CASSLTSGGTRTDTQYF	TGTGCCAGCAGCCTGACTAGCGGGGGGACCAGGACAGATACGCAGTATTTT
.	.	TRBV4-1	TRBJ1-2	CASSQGDLMTEKGYGYTF	TGCGCCAGCAGCCAAGGGGATTTAATGACAGAAAAAGGCTATGGCTACACCTTC
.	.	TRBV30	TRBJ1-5	CAWSGGQSNQPQHF	TGTGCCTGGAGTGGTGGACAGAGCAATCAGCCCCAGCATTTT
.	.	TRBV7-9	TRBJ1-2	CASSLGSAGLNYGYTF	TGTGCCAGCAGCTTGGGTTCAGCGGGTCTTAACTATGGCTACACCTTC
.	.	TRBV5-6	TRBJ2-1	CASSEGLGAYNEQFF	TGTGCCAGCAGCGAGGGACTTGGGGCCTACAATGAGCAGTTCTTC
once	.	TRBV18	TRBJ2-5	CASSPGTIETQYF	TGTGCCAGCTCACCGGGGACAATAGAGACCCAGTACTTC
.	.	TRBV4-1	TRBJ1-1	CASSQKGQGMNTEAFF	TGCGCCAGCAGCCAGAAAGGGCAGGGGATGAACACTGAAGCTTTCTTT
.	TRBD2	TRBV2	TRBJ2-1	CASSDPGGPWNEQFF	TGTGCCAGCAGTGATCCGGGGGGTCCCTGGAATGAGCAGTTCTTC